The entry below describes one T cell receptor beta chain. The sample comes from a study of blood T cell repertoires in COVID-19. About the study: The origin of the acute and convalescent COVID-19 samples was the United States, Italy and Spain. Nucleic acid was either cDNA or gDNA, and it came from T cells, B-cell-depleted T cells, or PBMCs.

The authors' processing: It was from reference gene primer amplification that nucleated cell counts were estimated. Assay: immunoSEQ multiplex PCR; the TCRdb copy retains only in-frame clones and omits some. For V, J and clone size, that table is used; D and trimming come from the DNA. The sample comprises over 70,000 clones, about four fifths of which are singletons, and 6.3% rests with the top ten. Seattle's enrolled individuals joined amid active infection and were then monitored longitudinally. Specimen: peripheral blood. This clonotype was obtained from a man between 65 and 80 years old with COVID-19, enrolled during active disease.

The CDR3 sequence: CASSQDFGGSQPQHF. CDR3 coding DNA: TGTGCCAGCAGCCAAGATTTTGGGGGGAGTCAGCCCCAGCATTTT. The chain recombines TRBV4-2 with TRBJ1-5; D possibly corresponds to TRBD1 (5 bases). Trimming stripped 0 bases from V and 6 bases from J, with 12 bases between. The CDR3 runs 15 residues. CDR1 is LGHNA and CDR2 is YNFKEQ in the germline V gene.